What follows are 5 T cell receptor beta chains derived from one specimen sequenced in a study of cytomegalovirus exposure and HLA in healthy donors. PCR amplification relied on 60 Vbeta primers (plus 13 Jbeta primers). Profiling relied on immunoSEQ multiplex PCR, and the TCRdb table lists in-frame clones only, not all of them. The table lists 170,000 or so clones, about four fifths of them singletons. The sample was PBMCs. The receptors come from a man aged 25 to 40 in good health and CMV-seropositive.

Points on this clone: The junction does not match germline at one end; this may be a read error. The rearrangement links TRBV28 to TRBJ2-3; 7 positions match TRBD2. The CDR3 is 14 residues long. Per the germline V gene, CDR1 is MDHEN and CDR2 is SYDVKM. CDR3 nucleotides: TGTGCCAGCAGACCGTCTCTAGCGGCCCACGGAGAAGGTTTT. It translates to CASRPSLAAHGEGF.

V usage is TRBV14 and J usage is TRBJ1-1; TRBD1 is a possible D gene (6 bases). V was trimmed by 2 bases and J by 7 bases, leaving 11 bases between them. The CDR3 extends over 13 amino acids. Per germline, CDR1 SGHDN and CDR2 FVKESK. The CDR3: CASSQIGTNEAFF. The CDR3 DNA sequence: TGTGCCAGCAGCCAAATAGGGACAAATGAAGCTTTCTTT.

DNA of the CDR3: TGTGCCGGGGCAATAGCGGGACGTCGAGCTGGAAACACCATATATTTT. Translation: CAGAIAGRRAGNTIYF. The chain links TRBV21-1 to TRBJ1-3. TRBV21-1 is termed a pseudogene. The CDR3 has 16 residues.

This chain connects TRBV18 to TRBJ1-1, with D perhaps TRBD1 (6 bases). The germline CDR1 and CDR2 sequences are KGHSH and LQKENI. The CDR3 is made up of 14 amino acids. The V gene lost 4 bases and the J gene lost 4 bases, with 13 bases spanning the gap. The CDR3 coding sequence is TGTGCCAGCTCACTCGACAGGCTTGGCACTGAAGCTTTCTTT. Translated: CASSLDRLGTEAFF.

The J gene is TRBJ1-1, the V gene TRBV5-1; TRBD1 agrees at 9 bases. This CDR3 has 13 residues. The V gene's germline CDR1 is SGHRS and CDR2 YFSETQ. Losses at the gene ends were 4 bases for V and 4 bases for J; bases not matched to a gene: 2. The DNA of the CDR3 is TGCGCCAGCAGCGGGGGACAGGGCACTGAAGCTTTCTTT. It yields the protein CASSGGQGTEAFF.